A selection of T cell receptor beta chains follows, all from one sample in a study of beta chain features in type 1 diabetes. Profiled with immunoSEQ multiplex PCR; TCRdb holds only in-frame clones, not every one. The table lists around 97,000 clones, about 26% of them singletons. The sequencing input was central memory CD4+ T cells from blood. These receptors all stem from a young woman with type 1 diabetes. The CDR3 runs from the conserved cysteine through the conserved F or W. Only part of the rows carry a size: once, few, many, or a class if the clone is expanded.

j_gene: TRBJ1-1; v_gene: TRBV19; abundance: -; CDR3aa: CASRQDTGNTEAFF
j_gene: TRBJ1-1; v_gene: TRBV28; abundance: -; CDR3aa: CASSIQQRRTEAFF
j_gene: TRBJ2-1; v_gene: TRBV28; abundance: few; CDR3aa: CASKRIWTSGRNEQFF
j_gene: TRBJ2-2; v_gene: TRBV7-6; abundance: few; CDR3aa: CASSPSALADAGELFF
j_gene: TRBJ2-1; v_gene: TRBV7-9; abundance: -; CDR3aa: CASSFFAGLAGANEQFF
j_gene: TRBJ1-1; v_gene: TRBV28; abundance: -; CDR3aa: CASSPSGQGRTEAFF
j_gene: TRBJ2-3; v_gene: TRBV29-1; abundance: few; CDR3aa: CSVGGGTGVNTDTQYF
j_gene: TRBJ1-1; v_gene: TRBV11-3; abundance: few; CDR3aa: CASSLLRSEAFF
j_gene: TRBJ1-3; v_gene: TRBV5-1; abundance: -; CDR3aa: CASSLSAVSSGNTIYF
j_gene: TRBJ2-5; v_gene: TRBV11-2; abundance: few; CDR3aa: CASSLEATGGARETQYF
j_gene: TRBJ2-4; v_gene: TRBV7-7; abundance: -; CDR3aa: CASSLYPPGCEDIQYF
j_gene: TRBJ2-1; v_gene: TRBV10-3; abundance: -; CDR3aa: CAISDLEGQGSPQEQFF
j_gene: TRBJ2-4; v_gene: TRBV10-3; abundance: few; CDR3aa: CAISAGTSGSGKNIQYF
j_gene: TRBJ2-5; v_gene: TRBV6-1; abundance: -; CDR3aa: CASSEEAGGRKTQYF
j_gene: TRBJ2-3; v_gene: TRBV7-2; abundance: -; CDR3aa: CASSLAREKTQYF
j_gene: TRBJ1-1; v_gene: TRBV5-1; abundance: few; CDR3aa: CASSADRVEEAFF
j_gene: TRBJ2-7; v_gene: TRBV5-6; abundance: -; CDR3aa: CASSLDSGSISYEQYF
j_gene: TRBJ2-5; v_gene: TRBV5-4; abundance: -; CDR3aa: CASSPGLAAKETQYF
j_gene: TRBJ2-5; v_gene: TRBV19; abundance: few; CDR3aa: CASSIFGQQETQYF
j_gene: TRBJ2-2; v_gene: TRBV7-8; abundance: -; CDR3aa: CASSPGDRGRTGELFF
j_gene: TRBJ1-2; v_gene: TRBV20-1; abundance: -; CDR3aa: CSAGTVYGYTF
j_gene: TRBJ2-7; v_gene: TRBV5-5; abundance: -; CDR3aa: CASSAPAGTSGRGPLF
j_gene: TRBJ2-7; v_gene: TRBV5-5; abundance: once; CDR3aa: CASSWGGDEQYF
j_gene: TRBJ1-2; v_gene: TRBV16; abundance: once; CDR3aa: CASSPDRVSYGYTF
j_gene: TRBJ2-1; v_gene: TRBV30; abundance: few; CDR3aa: CAWSLAPRGNEQFF
j_gene: TRBJ2-1; v_gene: TRBV5-1; abundance: few; CDR3aa: CASSSGTSDYNEQFF
j_gene: TRBJ2-3; v_gene: TRBV7-8; abundance: few; CDR3aa: CASSLSWGGTDTQYF
j_gene: TRBJ1-1; v_gene: TRBV19; abundance: -; CDR3aa: CASRAPGQGVTEAFF
j_gene: TRBJ2-3; v_gene: TRBV7-9; abundance: many; CDR3aa: CASSPNTDTQYF
j_gene: TRBJ2-5; v_gene: TRBV7-8; abundance: -; CDR3aa: CASSLVTWRGNQETQYF
j_gene: TRBJ1-1; v_gene: TRBV19; abundance: -; CDR3aa: CASTSDRDTEAFF
j_gene: TRBJ2-1; v_gene: TRBV5-4; abundance: -; CDR3aa: CASSPPGLANNEQFF
j_gene: TRBJ2-3; v_gene: TRBV7-6; abundance: -; CDR3aa: CASSHGTSGTDTQYF
j_gene: TRBJ1-5; v_gene: TRBV11-3; abundance: -; CDR3aa: CASSLDLSPSGGSQPQHF
j_gene: TRBJ1-1; v_gene: TRBV9; abundance: -; CDR3aa: CASSEGGQGSTEAFF
j_gene: TRBJ1-4; v_gene: TRBV23-1; abundance: medium-sized; CDR3aa: CASSHSTGRKVSTNEKLFF
j_gene: TRBJ2-3; v_gene: TRBV28; abundance: -; CDR3aa: CASSRTGGSDTQYF
j_gene: TRBJ2-2; v_gene: TRBV29-1; abundance: few; CDR3aa: CSVGLDSYTGELFF
j_gene: TRBJ1-2; v_gene: TRBV5-4; abundance: -; CDR3aa: CASSLIDSYTF
j_gene: TRBJ1-3; v_gene: TRBV5-4; abundance: -; CDR3aa: CASSRRQVSGNTIYF
j_gene: TRBJ1-4; v_gene: TRBV5-1; abundance: -; CDR3aa: CASRASGTADEKLFF
j_gene: TRBJ1-3; v_gene: TRBV9; abundance: -; CDR3aa: CASSPGAFSGNTIYF
j_gene: TRBJ1-4; v_gene: TRBV7-2; abundance: medium-sized; CDR3aa: CASSLSVGFLSEKLFF
j_gene: TRBJ2-1; v_gene: TRBV5-4; abundance: few; CDR3aa: CASSFGQGRDNEQFF
j_gene: TRBJ1-2; v_gene: TRBV12-5; abundance: -; CDR3aa: CASARGSLGYTF
j_gene: TRBJ2-2; v_gene: TRBV6-5; abundance: -; CDR3aa: CASSYLRQANTGELFF
j_gene: TRBJ1-6; v_gene: TRBV30; abundance: few; CDR3aa: CAWSWSNSPLHF
j_gene: TRBJ1-3; v_gene: TRBV7-2; abundance: -; CDR3aa: CASSLLRGGGSGNTIYF
j_gene: TRBJ1-1; v_gene: TRBV28; abundance: -; CDR3aa: CACHRGRGAEAFF
j_gene: TRBJ1-4; v_gene: TRBV11-3; abundance: -; CDR3aa: CASSLPIGATNEKLFF
j_gene: TRBJ1-1; v_gene: TRBV2; abundance: few; CDR3aa: CASSDGGGNTEAFF
j_gene: TRBJ2-7; v_gene: TRBV5-1; abundance: -; CDR3aa: CASSPGLAGGLGSYEQYF
j_gene: TRBJ2-1; v_gene: TRBV21-1; abundance: few; CDR3aa: CALRTGTGYNEQFF
j_gene: TRBJ1-2; v_gene: TRBV7-2; abundance: few; CDR3aa: CASSLQGGGNYGYTF
j_gene: TRBJ1-2; v_gene: TRBV19; abundance: -; CDR3aa: CASSIGDRYDYGYTF
j_gene: TRBJ1-3; v_gene: TRBV5-4; abundance: few; CDR3aa: CASSPRDRLGGNTIYF
j_gene: TRBJ1-2; v_gene: TRBV20-1; abundance: few; CDR3aa: CSARVREGYTF
j_gene: TRBJ2-3; v_gene: TRBV5-6; abundance: -; CDR3aa: CASSAPDSHRGTQYF
j_gene: TRBJ2-3; v_gene: TRBV6-1; abundance: -; CDR3aa: CASSERAGGHPTDTQYF
j_gene: TRBJ1-1; v_gene: TRBV5-1; abundance: -; CDR3aa: CASSLEAQGTYTEAFF